Shown below are 24 T cell receptor beta chains from a single sample sequenced in a study of shared clonotypes between healthy human individuals. The table came from immunoSEQ multiplex PCR; TCRdb's copy has only in-frame clones and leaves some out. The table shows roughly 500,000 clones, with 60% to 85% occurring only once. Material for sequencing was PBMCs. The receptors were sampled from a woman aged 40 to 50 in good health. Some clones in this sample may be carry-over from other donors' samples.

The V and J genes are TRBV5-6 and TRBJ2-1, with TRBD2 matching 9 bases. CDR1 and CDR2 from the germline V gene are SGHDT and YYEEEE. The trim removed 6 bases at V and 7 bases at J, leaving 11 bases unmatched. This CDR3 has 15 residues. CDR3 coding DNA: TGTGCCAGCACGGGGTCTAGCGGGAATTATAATGAGCAGTTCTTC. Translated, it gives CASTGSSGNYNEQFF.

The chain employs TRBV28 and TRBJ2-5; TRBD1 matches 12 bases. V trimming: 6 bases; J trimming: 5 bases; junction bases outside the gene matches: 7. Germline V gene data show CDR1 as MDHEN and CDR2 as SYDVKM. CDR3 length: 15 residues. The DNA of the CDR3 is TGTGCCAGCAGCTCCGGGACAGGGGGCCTGGAGACCCAGTACTTC. This encodes CASSSGTGGLETQYF.

The chain uses TRBV7-2 and TRBJ1-2, with 7 bases aligning to TRBD1. Germline assignment: CDR1 SGHTA and CDR2 FQGNSA. The CDR3 spans 15 residues. J was trimmed by 3 bases and V by 1 base; bases with no gene match: 5. CDR3 nucleotide sequence: TGTGCCAGCAGCTTAGAACTGGGACAGCACTATGGCTACACCTTC. Its translation: CASSLELGQHYGYTF.

The chain links TRBV28 to TRBJ1-4, with D perhaps TRBD1 (5 bases). The CDR3 has 14 residues. V lost 2 bases, J lost 6 bases, and 10 bases lay in between. Germline CDR1 and CDR2: MDHEN and SYDVKM. CDR3 in amino acids: CASSLGGVHEKLFF. The CDR3 DNA follows: TGTGCCAGCAGTTTAGGGGGAGTGCATGAAAAACTGTTTTTT.

This chain uses TRBV6-6 with TRBJ2-3; D not resolved. In germline, CDR1 is MNHNY, CDR2 SVGAGI (reference sequence). The CDR3 length is 14 residues. V lost 0 bases and J lost 3, with 7 bases in between. The CDR3 sequence is CASSYSISTDTQYF. The CDR3 bases are TGTGCCAGCAGTTACTCGATCTCAACAGATACGCAGTATTTT.

The chain couples TRBV27 to TRBJ1-1; TRBD1 is a possible D gene (5 bases). V lost 4 bases and J lost 0, with 15 bases in between. The germline V gene has CDR1 MNHEY and CDR2 SMNVEV (reference sequence). There are 16 residues in the CDR3. The DNA for the CDR3 is TGTGCCAGCAGTTCCCTCGGGGGAGGTATGAACACTGAAGCTTTCTTT. Its translation is CASSSLGGGMNTEAFF.

This sequence joins TRBV14 and TRBJ1-6, with TRBD1 matching 9 bases. CDR3 length equals 15 residues. Germline CDR1 reads SGHDN; CDR2 reads FVKESK. V gave up 4 bases and J gave up 14 bases; unmatched junction bases: 12. The CDR3 DNA is TGTGCCAGCAGCCGGGCGGTGCAGGGGACAGGGTCCCTCCACTTT. Residues: CASSRAVQGTGSLHF.

V is TRBV5-1 and J is TRBJ2-2; a possible D gene is TRBD1 (5 bases). The V end was cut by 1 base, the J end by 5 bases, with 15 bases between. The CDR3 runs to 16 residues. CDR1 and CDR2 (germline): SGHRS, YFSETQ. The CDR3: CASSLWGAIGTGELFF. CDR3 bases: TGCGCCAGCAGCTTGTGGGGCGCGATAGGAACCGGGGAGCTGTTTTTT.

DNA for the CDR3: TGTGCCAGCAGCTTAGATAGTCTGGCAGACAATGAGCAGTTCTTC. It is translated as CASSLDSLADNEQFF. V and J are TRBV11-3 and TRBJ2-1; D is undetermined. The CDR3 runs 15 residues. Germline V CDR1 and CDR2: SGHNT, YENEEA. Trimming left V 0 bases short and J 5 bases short, with 11 bases between.

As regards this clone: Other nucleotide sequences in the sample specify the same CDR3. This rearrangement joins TRBV27 to TRBJ2-7; no firm D call. The CDR3 has 16 amino acids. CDR1 MNHEY and CDR2 SMNVEV come from the germline V gene (reference sequence). Trimming shortened V by 5 bases and J by 7 bases, and 24 bases separated the two germline ends. The CDR3, as DNA: TGTGCCAGCAGTACCTACGACATGGGCTATTCCGAAGAGCAGTACTTC. Amino acids: CASSTYDMGYSEEQYF.

J is TRBJ2-1 and V is TRBV5-1; D is undetermined. V shed 0 bases and J shed 6 bases, with 7 bases lying between them. Germline-derived CDR1 and CDR2 are SGHRS and YFSETQ. This CDR3 has 13 amino acids. CDR3 loop: CASSLGGRNEQFF. The DNA of the CDR3 is TGCGCCAGCAGCTTGGGTGGACGCAATGAGCAGTTCTTC.

V is TRBV5-1 and J is TRBJ1-6; 7 bases fit TRBD1. The CDR3 is 14 residues long. The J segment lost 15 bases and the V segment lost 4 bases, leaving 13 bases of the junction unmatched. In germline, CDR1 is SGHRS, CDR2 YFSETQ. As DNA, the CDR3 is TGCGCCAGCAGCAAAGTACAGGGGTTTTCAGTCCTCCACTTT. Its protein product is CASSKVQGFSVLHF.

The chain carries TRBV15 and TRBJ2-3; D is unclear. Trimming stripped 0 bases from V and 2 bases from J, with 9 bases between. The CDR3 contains 15 residues. Germline CDR1 reads LNHNV; CDR2 reads YYDKDF (reference sequence). The CDR3 loop reads CATSRDVRYTDTQYF. As DNA, the CDR3 is TGTGCCACCAGCAGAGATGTCCGTTACACAGATACGCAGTATTTT.

The chain combines TRBV6-6 with TRBJ1-1, with 9 positions matching TRBD1. The germline V gene has CDR1 MNHNY and CDR2 SVGAGI (reference sequence). CDR3 length: 14 amino acids. After removal of 6 bases from V and 4 bases from J, the junction contained 6 bases not matched to a gene. Here the CDR3 DNA reads TGTGCCAGCAGGGGACAGGGAGGGAGCACTGAAGCTTTCTTT. Its translation is CASRGQGGSTEAFF.

Turning to this clone: A far bigger clonotype differs at one base, so this is likely a read error. V usage is TRBV7-6 and J usage is TRBJ1-5; D unresolved. The CDR3 contains 13 residues. V was clipped by 0 bases and J by 5 bases, with 5 bases between them. The germline CDR1 and CDR2 sequences are SGHVS and FNYEAQ. The CDR3 protein is CASSLAPDQPQHF. The CDR3 nucleotides are TGTGCCAGCAGCTTAGCGCCGGATCAGCCCCAGCATTTT.

This rearrangement joins TRBV5-1 to TRBJ2-3; D gene unclear. Trimming left V 2 bases short and J 4 bases short, with 14 bases between. This CDR3 region has 15 residues. CDR1 and CDR2 (germline): SGHRS, YFSETQ. CDR3 protein: CASSLSRPGADTQYF. DNA for the CDR3: TGCGCCAGCAGCTTATCCCGCCCCGGTGCAGATACGCAGTATTTT.

The chain links TRBV4-3 to TRBJ2-7, with D perhaps assigned TRBD1 or TRBD2 (7 bases each). Trimming pared 2 bases from V and 3 bases from J, leaving 35 bases between. The CDR3 extends over 22 amino acids. Per germline, CDR1 LGHNA and CDR2 YSLEER. Here the CDR3 reads CASSQLGSPRDRSCGDYYEQYF. In DNA, the CDR3 is TGCGCCAGCAGCCAACTCGGGTCACCCCGGGACAGATCCTGCGGGGACTACTACGAGCAGTACTTC.

The chain joins TRBV29-1 to TRBJ2-3; TRBD1 agrees at 9 bases. The V gene's germline CDR1 is SQVTM and CDR2 ANQGSEA. The V gene end was trimmed by 6 bases and the J gene end by 1 base; junction bases not matched to a gene: 5. The CDR3 has 14 residues. CDR3: CSVRDRVGTDTQYF. CDR3 nucleotide sequence: TGCAGCGTACGGGACAGGGTGGGCACAGATACGCAGTATTTT.

The chain is built from TRBV7-9 and TRBJ2-7; 9 positions match TRBD1. This CDR3 is built from 16 residues. The junction had 9 bases not matched to a gene; V was cut back by 5 bases and J by 1 base. CDR1 and CDR2 (germline): SEHNR, FQNEAQ (reference sequence). CDR3 in DNA: TGTGCCAGCAGCCGCGCCAGGGGACAGGGATCCTACGAGCAGTACTTC. Translation gives CASSRARGQGSYEQYF.

This chain uses TRBV19 with TRBJ2-5; D perhaps matches TRBD1 (5 bases). V lost 4 bases, J lost 4 bases, and 16 bases lay in between. Germline V gene lookup returns CDR1 LNHDA and CDR2 SQIVND (reference sequence). The CDR3 is made up of 15 amino acids. The CDR3 DNA follows: TGTGCCAGTAGTAAAATTGGAAACAGGTTAGAGACCCAGTACTTC. It encodes CASSKIGNRLETQYF.

This chain links TRBV5-6 with TRBJ1-4, with 8 bases aligning to TRBD1. The CDR3 runs to 14 residues. CDR1 and CDR2 (germline): SGHDT, YYEEEE. After removal of 2 bases from V and 5 bases from J, the junction contained 2 bases not matched to a gene. The CDR3 sequence: CASSFWDRNEKLFF. CDR3 DNA sequence: TGTGCCAGCAGCTTTTGGGACAGGAATGAAAAACTGTTTTTT.

The chain combines TRBV9 with TRBJ2-3, with 10 bases identical to TRBD2. CDR1 and CDR2 (germline): SGDLS, YYNGEE. CDR3 length: 16 residues. V shed 3 bases, J shed 6 bases, and the junction held 10 bases outside the gene matches. This chain's CDR3 is CASSAPLAGVGDTQYF. CDR3 bases: TGTGCCAGCAGCGCCCCCCTAGCGGGAGTAGGGGATACGCAGTATTTT.

The chain employs TRBV4-2 and TRBJ2-5, with unresolved D. The DNA end is a closer match to TRBJ2-7, so the J assignment may be wrong. Germline CDR1 reads LGHNA; CDR2 reads YNFKEQ. The CDR3 runs to 13 residues. CDR3 region: CASSQEFSYEQYF. Written as DNA, the CDR3 is TGTGCCAGCAGCCAAGAATTCTCCTACGAGCAGTACTTC.

This chain connects TRBV5-4 to TRBJ2-2, with D unresolved. V lost 7 bases, J lost 5 bases, and 6 bases lay in between. The CDR3 runs to 11 residues. The germline CDR1 and CDR2 sequences are SGHNT and YYREEE (reference sequence). The CDR3 nucleotides read TGTGCCAGCGGCCAGACCGGGGAGCTGTTTTTT. Amino acid sequence: CASGQTGELFF.